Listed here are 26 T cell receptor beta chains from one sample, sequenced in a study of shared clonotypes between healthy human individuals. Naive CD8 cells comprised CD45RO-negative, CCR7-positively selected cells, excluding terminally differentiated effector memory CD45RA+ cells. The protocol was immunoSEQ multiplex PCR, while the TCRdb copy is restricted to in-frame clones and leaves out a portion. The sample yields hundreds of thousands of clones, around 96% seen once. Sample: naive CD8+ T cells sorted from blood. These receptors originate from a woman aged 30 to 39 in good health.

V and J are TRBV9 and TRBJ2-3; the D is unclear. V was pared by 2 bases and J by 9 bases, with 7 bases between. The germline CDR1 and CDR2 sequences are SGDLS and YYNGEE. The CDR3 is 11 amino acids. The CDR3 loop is CASSVGLTQYF. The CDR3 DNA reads TGTGCCAGCAGCGTTGGTCTGACGCAGTATTTT.

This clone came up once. This CDR3 is CASSAGLYGYTF. In DNA form, the CDR3 reads TGTGCCAGTAGTGCCGGGTTGTATGGCTACACCTTC. This chain connects TRBV19 to TRBJ1-2, with D uncertain. CDR1 is LNHDA and CDR2 is SQIVND in the germline V gene (reference sequence). The CDR3 runs to 12 residues. V was trimmed by 5 bases and J by 5 bases, leaving 9 bases between them.

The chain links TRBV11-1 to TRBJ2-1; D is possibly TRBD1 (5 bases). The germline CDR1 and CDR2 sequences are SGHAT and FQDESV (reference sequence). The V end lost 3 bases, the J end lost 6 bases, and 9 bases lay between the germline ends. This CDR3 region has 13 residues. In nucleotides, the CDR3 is TGTGCCAGCAGCTTGCGGACATTCAATGAGCAGTTCTTC. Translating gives CASSLRTFNEQFF.

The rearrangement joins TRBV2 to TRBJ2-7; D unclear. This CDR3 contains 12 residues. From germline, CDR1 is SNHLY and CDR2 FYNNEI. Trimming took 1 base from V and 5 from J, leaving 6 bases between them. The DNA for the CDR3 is TGTGCCAGCAGTGAAGTCGTCCACGAGCAGTACTTC. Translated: CASSEVVHEQYF.

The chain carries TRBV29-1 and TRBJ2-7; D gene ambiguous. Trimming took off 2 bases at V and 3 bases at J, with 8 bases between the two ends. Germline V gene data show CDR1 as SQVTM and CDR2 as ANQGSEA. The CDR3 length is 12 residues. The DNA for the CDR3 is TGCAGCGTTGAAATAGATGACTACGAGCAGTACTTC. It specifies CSVEIDDYEQYF.

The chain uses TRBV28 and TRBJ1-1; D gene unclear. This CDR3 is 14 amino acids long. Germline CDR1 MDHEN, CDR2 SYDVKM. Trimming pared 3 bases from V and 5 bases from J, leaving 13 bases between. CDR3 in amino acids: CASSFTALGTEAFF. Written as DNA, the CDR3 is TGTGCCAGCAGTTTTACAGCCCTGGGAACTGAAGCTTTCTTT.

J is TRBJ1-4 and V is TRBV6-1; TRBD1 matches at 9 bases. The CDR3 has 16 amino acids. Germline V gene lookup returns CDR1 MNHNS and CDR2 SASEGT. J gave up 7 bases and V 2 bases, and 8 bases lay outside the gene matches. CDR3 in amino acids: CASSELRTGVSEKLFF. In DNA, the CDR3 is TGTGCCAGCAGTGAATTGAGGACAGGGGTTAGTGAAAAACTGTTTTTT.

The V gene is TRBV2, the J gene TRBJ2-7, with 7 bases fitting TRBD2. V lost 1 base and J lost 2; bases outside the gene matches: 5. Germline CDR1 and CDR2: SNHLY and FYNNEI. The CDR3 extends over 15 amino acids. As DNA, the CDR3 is TGTGCCAGCAGTGAAGTGATGGGGAGGGCCTACGAGCAGTACTTC. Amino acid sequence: CASSEVMGRAYEQYF.

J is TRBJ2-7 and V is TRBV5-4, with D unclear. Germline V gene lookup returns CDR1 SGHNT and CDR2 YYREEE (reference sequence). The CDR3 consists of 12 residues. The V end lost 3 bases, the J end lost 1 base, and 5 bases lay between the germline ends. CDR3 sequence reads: CASSSSSYEQYF. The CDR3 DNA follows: TGTGCCAGCAGCTCATCTTCCTACGAGCAGTACTTC.

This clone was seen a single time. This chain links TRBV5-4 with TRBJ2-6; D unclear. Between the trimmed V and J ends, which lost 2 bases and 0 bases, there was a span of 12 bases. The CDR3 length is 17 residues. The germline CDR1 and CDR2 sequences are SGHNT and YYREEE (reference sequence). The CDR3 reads CASSLGSEISGANVLTF. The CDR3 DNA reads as TGTGCCAGCAGCTTAGGCAGCGAAATCTCTGGGGCCAACGTCCTGACTTTC.

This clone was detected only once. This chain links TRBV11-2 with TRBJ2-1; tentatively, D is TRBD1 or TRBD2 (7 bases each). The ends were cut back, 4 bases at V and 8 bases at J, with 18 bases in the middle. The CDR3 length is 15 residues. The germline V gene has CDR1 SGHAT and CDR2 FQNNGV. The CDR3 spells CASSSGLGGGDEQFF. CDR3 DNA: TGTGCCAGCAGCTCTGGACTAGGGGGCGGGGATGAGCAGTTCTTC.

CDR3 DNA sequence: TGTGCCAGCAGCACCGGGGACGAGCAGTACTTC. It encodes CASSTGDEQYF. This chain connects TRBV6-6 to TRBJ2-7, with D perhaps TRBD2 (5 bases). There are 11 residues in the CDR3. V was clipped by 6 bases and J by 5 bases, with 8 bases between them. Germline V gene lookup returns CDR1 MNHNY and CDR2 SVGAGI (reference sequence).

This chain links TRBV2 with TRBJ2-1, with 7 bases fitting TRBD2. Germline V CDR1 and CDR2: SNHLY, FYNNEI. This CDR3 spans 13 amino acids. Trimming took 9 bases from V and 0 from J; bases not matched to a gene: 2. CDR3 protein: CARGGSSYNEQFF. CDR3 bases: TGTGCCAGGGGGGGGAGCTCCTACAATGAGCAGTTCTTC.

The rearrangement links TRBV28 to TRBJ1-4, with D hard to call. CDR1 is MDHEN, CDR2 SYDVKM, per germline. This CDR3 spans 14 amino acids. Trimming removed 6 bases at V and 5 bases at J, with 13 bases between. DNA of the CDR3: TGTGCCAGCAGCCCACAGATAGTAAATGAAAAACTGTTTTTT. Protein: CASSPQIVNEKLFF.

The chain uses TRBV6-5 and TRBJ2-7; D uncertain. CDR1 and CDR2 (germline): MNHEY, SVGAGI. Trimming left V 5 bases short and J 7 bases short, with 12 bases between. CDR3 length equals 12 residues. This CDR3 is CASSESGGEQYF. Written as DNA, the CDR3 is TGTGCCAGCAGTGAGTCGGGTGGGGAGCAGTACTTC.

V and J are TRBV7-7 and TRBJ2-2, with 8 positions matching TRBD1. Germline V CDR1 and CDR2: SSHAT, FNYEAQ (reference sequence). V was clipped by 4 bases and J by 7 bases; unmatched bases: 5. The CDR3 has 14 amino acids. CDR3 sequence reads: CASSYGQGSGELFF. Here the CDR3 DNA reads TGTGCCAGCAGCTACGGACAGGGAAGCGGGGAGCTGTTTTTT.

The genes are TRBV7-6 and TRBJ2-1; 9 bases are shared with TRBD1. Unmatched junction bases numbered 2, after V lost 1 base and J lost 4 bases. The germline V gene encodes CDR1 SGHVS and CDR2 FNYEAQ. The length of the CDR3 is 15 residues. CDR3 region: CASSLGGQGYNEQFF. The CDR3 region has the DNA TGTGCCAGCAGCTTAGGGGGACAGGGTTACAATGAGCAGTTCTTC.

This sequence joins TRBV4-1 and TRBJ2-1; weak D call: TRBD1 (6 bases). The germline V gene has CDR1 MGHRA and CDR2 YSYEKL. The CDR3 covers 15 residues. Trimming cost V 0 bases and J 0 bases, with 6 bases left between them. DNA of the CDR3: TGCGCCAGCAGCCAAGACAGGGGCTCCTACAATGAGCAGTTCTTC. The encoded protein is CASSQDRGSYNEQFF.

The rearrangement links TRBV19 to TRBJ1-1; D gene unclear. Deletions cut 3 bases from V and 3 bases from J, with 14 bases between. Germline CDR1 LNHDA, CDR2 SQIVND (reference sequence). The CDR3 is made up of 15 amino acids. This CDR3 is CASSILGMLDTEAFF. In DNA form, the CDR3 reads TGTGCCAGTAGTATCCTCGGGATGTTGGACACTGAAGCTTTCTTT.

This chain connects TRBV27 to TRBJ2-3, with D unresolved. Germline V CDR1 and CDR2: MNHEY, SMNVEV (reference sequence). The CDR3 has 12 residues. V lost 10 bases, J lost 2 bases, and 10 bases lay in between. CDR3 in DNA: TGTGCCATCCTGGACCACACAGATACGCAGTATTTT. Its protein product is CAILDHTDTQYF.

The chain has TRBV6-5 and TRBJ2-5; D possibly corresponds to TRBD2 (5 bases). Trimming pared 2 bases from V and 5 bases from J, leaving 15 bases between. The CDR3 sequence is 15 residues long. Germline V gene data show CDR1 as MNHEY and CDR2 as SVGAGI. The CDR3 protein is CASSYLLAGEETQYF. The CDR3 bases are TGTGCCAGCAGTTACCTCCTAGCTGGGGAGGAGACCCAGTACTTC.

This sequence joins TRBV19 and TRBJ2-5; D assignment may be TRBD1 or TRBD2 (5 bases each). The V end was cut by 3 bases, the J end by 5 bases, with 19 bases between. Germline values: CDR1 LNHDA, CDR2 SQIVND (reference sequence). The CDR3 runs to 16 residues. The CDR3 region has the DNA TGTGCCAGTAGTATCATCTCCGGGGCAAGGTGGGAGACCCAGTACTTC. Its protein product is CASSIISGARWETQYF.

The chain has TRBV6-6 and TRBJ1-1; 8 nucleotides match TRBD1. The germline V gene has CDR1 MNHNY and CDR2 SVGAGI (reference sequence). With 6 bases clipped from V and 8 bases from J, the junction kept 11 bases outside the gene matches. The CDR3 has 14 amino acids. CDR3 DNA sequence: TGTGCCAGCAGGCAGCCGGACAGGGTCGACGAAGCTTTCTTT. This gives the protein CASRQPDRVDEAFF.

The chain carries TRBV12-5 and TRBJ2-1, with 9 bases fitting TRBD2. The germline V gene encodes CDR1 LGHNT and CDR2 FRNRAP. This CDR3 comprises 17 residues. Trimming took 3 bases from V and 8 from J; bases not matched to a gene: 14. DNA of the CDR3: TGTGCTAGTGGTTTAGGGCTAGCGGGAACCCTCCGGGATGAGCAGTTCTTC. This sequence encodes CASGLGLAGTLRDEQFF.

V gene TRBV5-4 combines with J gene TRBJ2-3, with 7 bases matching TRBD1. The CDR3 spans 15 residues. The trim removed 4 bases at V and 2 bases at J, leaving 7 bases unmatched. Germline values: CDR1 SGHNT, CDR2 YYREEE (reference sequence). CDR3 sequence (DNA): TGTGCCAGCAGCACTAGACAGGGCCTCACAGATACGCAGTATTTT. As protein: CASSTRQGLTDTQYF.

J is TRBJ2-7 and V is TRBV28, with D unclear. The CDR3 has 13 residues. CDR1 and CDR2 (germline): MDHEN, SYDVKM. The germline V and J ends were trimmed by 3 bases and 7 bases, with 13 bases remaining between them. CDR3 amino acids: CASSFRAGVEQYF. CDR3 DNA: TGTGCCAGCAGTTTCCGGGCTGGGGTGGAGCAGTACTTC.